This T cell receptor (beta chain) derives from a study of sequential checkpoint blockade in melanoma. General observations from the study: T-cell fraction and clonality followed PD-L1 and CD8+ counts, not mutational load.

Sample treatment: randomized to nivolumab then ipilimumab (arm A) or the reverse (arm B). Profiled with immunoSEQ multiplex PCR; TCRdb holds only in-frame clones, not every one. The sample carries roughly 10,000 clones, around 30% recorded once. This clone turned up a few times. The target antigen is unknown. This CDR3 has 16 residues. V trimming: 2 bases; J trimming: 6 bases; junction bases outside the gene matches: 9. CDR1 and CDR2 from the germline V gene are MNHGY and SAAAGT. The source material was tumor tissue (inferred from file names), sampled from a patient given nivolumab and ipilimumab in sequence. V and J are TRBV6-8 and TRBJ1-5; 8 nucleotides align to TRBD1. This TCR was recovered from a human donor with melanoma. For the CDR3, the DNA is TGTGCCAGCAGTTACCAAGGACAGGGCGGGAGTCAGCCCCAGCATTTT. Residues: CASSYQGQGGSQPQHF.